This T cell receptor beta chain was documented in a study of cytomegalovirus exposure and HLA in healthy donors. Study-wide context: For the approximately 400 genotyped donors, roughly 80% fell within the Caucasian-associated ancestry cluster.

PCR involved 60 Vbeta and 13 Jbeta primers. Repertoires were generated with immunoSEQ multiplex PCR, while TCRdb's copy carries only in-frame clones and drops some. The repertoire holds 100,000 to 150,000 clones, with about 11% as singletons. This clone was observed a few times. V lost 1 base to trimming and J lost 5 bases, with 12 bases between them. The germline gives CDR1 SGHRS, CDR2 YFSETQ. CDR3 length: 14 amino acids. The rearrangement joins TRBV5-1 to TRBJ1-2; D is uncertain. The sequenced sample was PBMCs. The TCR comes from a woman aged 18-29 years in good health and CMV-seropositive. The CDR3 loop reads CASSLSPEIYGYTF. CDR3 sequence (DNA): TGCGCCAGCAGCTTGTCTCCTGAGATTTATGGCTACACCTTC.